This T cell receptor (beta chain) was identified in a study of T cells in pancreatic ductal adenocarcinoma. No neoadjuvant therapy was given to the selected pancreatic ductal adenocarcinoma patients before their surgery. Broader study findings: Mean clonality was roughly 0.1 in tumors and roughly 0.067 in blood, not significantly different. Comparisons of tumor and blood clonality may show falsely lower tumor diversity. Tumor samples had fewer productive templates and approximately 8-fold fewer unique clonotypes than blood.

CDR3 length: 13 residues. To note about this clone: Its antigen is currently unknown.

This table comes from immunoSEQ multiplex PCR, and its TCRdb copy is limited to in-frame clones, with some not included. The sample holds more than 85,000 clones, about 95% seen once. V gene TRBV21-1 combines with J gene TRBJ2-7; TRBD2 reflects the table's D call only, with no check against the DNA. TRBV21-1 is a recognized pseudogene. The receptor was derived from a human donor with pancreatic ductal adenocarcinoma. Sequencing was performed on PBMCs. The CDR3 DNA reads TGTGCCAGCAGCAACCGCGGGAGCTACGAGCAGTACTTC. This codes for CASSNRGSYEQYF.